This entry lists 20 T cell receptor beta chains sequenced from one sample in a study of early stage breast cancer tumors. The data were produced by immunoSEQ multiplex PCR, yet TCRdb's version contains in-frame clones alone and is incomplete. The table lists about 20,000 clones, 75% to 80% of them singletons. Sequencing used blood. The source is a person in their sixties with breast cancer.

The chain joins TRBV7-6 to TRBJ2-3, with 9 bases matching TRBD2. Germline assignment: CDR1 SGHVS and CDR2 FNYEAQ. Losses at the gene ends were 7 bases for V and 4 bases for J; bases not matched to a gene: 9. This CDR3 has 15 amino acids. CDR3 in amino acids: CASKGPGLAADTQYF. CDR3 DNA: TGTGCCAGCAAAGGCCCGGGACTAGCAGCAGATACGCAGTATTTT. Drawing the rest from reference TRBV7-6 and TRBJ2-3, the complete variable domain is GAGVSQSPRYKVTKRGQDVALRCDPISGHVSLYWYRQALGQGPEFLTYFNYEAQQDKSGLPNDRFSAERPEGSISTLTIQRTEQRDSAMYRCASKGPGLAADTQYFGPGTRLTVL.

The count of this clone is one. This sequence joins TRBV5-1 and TRBJ2-1; TRBD1 is a possible D gene (6 bases). The CDR3 is made up of 13 amino acids. Deletions cut 4 bases from V and 5 bases from J, with 10 bases between. Germline V gene lookup returns CDR1 SGHRS and CDR2 YFSETQ. The CDR3 spells CASSPGQNNEQFF. CDR3 DNA sequence: TGCGCCAGCAGCCCGGGACAAAACAATGAGCAGTTCTTC.

This clone was picked up a small number of times. The rearrangement uses TRBV4-2 and TRBJ2-5; weak D call: TRBD2 (7 bases). CDR3 length: 15 residues. Per germline, CDR1 LGHNA and CDR2 YNFKEQ. V lost 0 bases to trimming and J lost 4 bases, with 12 bases between them. CDR3 protein: CASSQEVGGAETQYF. The CDR3 nucleotides read TGTGCCAGCAGCCAAGAAGTAGGGGGGGCAGAGACCCAGTACTTC.

The chain combines TRBV15 with TRBJ2-7; 7 nucleotides agree with TRBD2. Germline V gives CDR1 LNHNV, CDR2 YYDKDF (reference sequence). Unmatched junction bases numbered 4, after V lost 1 base and J lost 1 base. CDR3 length: 15 amino acids. CDR3: CATSRGGSGSYEQYF. The CDR3 DNA follows: TGTGCCACCAGCAGAGGGGGTAGCGGGTCCTACGAGCAGTACTTC.

The CDR3 region is CASSFLSENWNTEAFF. CDR3 nucleotides: TGCGCCAGCAGCTTTCTTTCTGAGAACTGGAACACTGAAGCTTTCTTT. The chain joins TRBV5-1 to TRBJ1-1; D gene ambiguous. The germline V gene has CDR1 SGHRS and CDR2 YFSETQ. The length of the CDR3 is 16 residues. Trimming pared 2 bases from V and 1 base from J, leaving 15 bases between.

The genes are TRBV4-1 and TRBJ2-5; 7 bases align to TRBD1. Germline CDR1 and CDR2: MGHRA and YSYEKL. The CDR3 contains 17 residues. The junction had 14 bases not matched to a gene; V was cut back by 2 bases and J by 5 bases. DNA of the CDR3: TGCGCCAGCAGCCAACTCCCTATGGACAGGCCCGGCGAGACCCAGTACTTC. Translated, it gives CASSQLPMDRPGETQYF.

Here the CDR3 DNA reads TGTGCCAGCAGCCTAGGACAGGGGAATCAGCCCCAGCATTTT. Protein: CASSLGQGNQPQHF. This chain uses TRBV11-2 with TRBJ1-5, with 9 bases matching TRBD1. The CDR3 totals 14 residues. Trimming took 5 bases from V and 4 from J; bases not matched to a gene: 3. Germline CDR1 is SGHAT and CDR2 is FQNNGV.

As concerns this clone: The limits of the CDR3 on the DNA are not certain, so only TCRdb's listed CDR3 is given. The chain links TRBV6-6 to TRBJ1-4. The CDR3 length equals 13 residues, ends included. The germline V gene has CDR1 MNHNY and CDR2 SVGAGI (reference sequence). CDR3 protein: CASSSSSKEKLFF.

This clone appeared a single time. The CDR3 DNA follows: TGTGCCAGCAAGACTAGCAGGGGGACGGGGAACACCGGGGAGCTGTTTTTT. Residues: CASKTSRGTGNTGELFF. The chain carries TRBV7-2 and TRBJ2-2, with D perhaps assigned TRBD1 or TRBD2 (7 bases each). Germline V CDR1 and CDR2: SGHTA, FQGNSA. CDR3 size: 17 residues. Trimming removed 7 bases from V and 1 base from J, with 19 bases in between.

The chain employs TRBV5-4 and TRBJ2-7; TRBD2 matches at 7 bases. V dropped 4 bases and J dropped 4; count of bases not matched to a gene: 8. Germline V CDR1 and CDR2: SGHNT, YYREEE (reference sequence). The CDR3 has 14 amino acids. Here the CDR3 DNA reads TGTGCCAGCAGCCAAACCGACGGGGGGTACGAGCAGTACTTC. Its protein product is CASSQTDGGYEQYF.

The V gene is TRBV7-6, the J gene TRBJ2-5; D not certain. Trimming removed 7 bases at V and 4 bases at J, with 7 bases between. The germline gives CDR1 SGHVS, CDR2 FNYEAQ. This CDR3 spans 11 amino acids. Written as DNA, the CDR3 is TGTGCCAGCAACCGCGGAGAGACCCAGTACTTC. Translated, it gives CASNRGETQYF.

This clone has a single count. This rearrangement joins TRBV9 to TRBJ2-7, with unresolved D. The CDR3 covers 13 residues. Germline CDR1 SGDLS, CDR2 YYNGEE. Trimming cost V 4 bases and J 7 bases, with 15 bases left between them. Here the CDR3 DNA reads TGTGCCAGCAGCACTTATCCCCACCGGGAGCAGTACTTC. This codes for CASSTYPHREQYF.

The rearrangement joins TRBV6-1 to TRBJ2-5; TRBD1 might be the D (5 bases). The V gene's germline CDR1 is MNHNS and CDR2 SASEGT. The CDR3 is made up of 14 amino acids. Trimming left V 5 bases short and J 4 bases short, with 14 bases between. The CDR3 nucleotides are TGTGCCAGCAGTAATGGGGCAATGCGAGAGACCCAGTACTTC. Translated, it gives CASSNGAMRETQYF.

This rearrangement joins TRBV27 to TRBJ1-1, with a possible D match to TRBD1 (6 bases). In germline, CDR1 is MNHEY, CDR2 SMNVEV (reference sequence). CDR3 length: 15 amino acids. Trimming took 6 bases from V and 1 from J, leaving 15 bases between them. Here the CDR3 DNA reads TGTGCCAGCAGCCGTGGGTCGGGGGCGAACACTGAAGCTTTCTTT. Translation gives CASSRGSGANTEAFF.

The J gene is TRBJ2-7, the V gene TRBV19; 9 positions match TRBD1. The V gene's germline CDR1 is LNHDA and CDR2 SQIVND (reference sequence). The length of the CDR3 is 15 residues. The V segment lost 5 bases and the J segment 6 bases; nucleotides outside the gene matches: 11. The CDR3 DNA is TGTGCCAGTAGTGTCCGGGACAGGGAAAGATCCGAGCAGTACTTC. Translated: CASSVRDRERSEQYF.

J is TRBJ2-3 and V is TRBV2; TRBD2 aligns across 11 bases. The germline V gene has CDR1 SNHLY and CDR2 FYNNEI. The trim removed 5 bases at V and 3 bases at J, leaving 4 bases unmatched. The CDR3 contains 15 residues. The chain's CDR3 is CASSTSGSGTDTQYF. The CDR3 DNA reads as TGTGCCAGCAGTACTAGCGGGAGTGGGACAGATACGCAGTATTTT.

The chain employs TRBV2 and TRBJ2-6; D unclear. From germline, CDR1 is SNHLY and CDR2 FYNNEI. CDR3 length: 17 residues. V lost 6 bases and J 0 bases, leaving 15 bases between the germline ends. Here the CDR3 reads CASRLDMRTSGANVLTF. CDR3 nucleotide sequence: TGTGCCAGCAGGCTTGATATGCGGACCTCTGGGGCCAACGTCCTGACTTTC.

The V gene is TRBV4-1, the J gene TRBJ2-1; TRBD2 matches at 10 bases. Germline-derived CDR1 and CDR2 are MGHRA and YSYEKL. Trimming removed 0 bases from V and 9 bases from J; junction bases left unmatched: 11. This CDR3 comprises 17 residues. CDR3 residues: CASSQDKGIAGGSEQFF. DNA of the CDR3: TGCGCCAGCAGCCAAGATAAAGGAATAGCGGGGGGAAGTGAGCAGTTCTTC.

The J gene is TRBJ1-6, the V gene TRBV30, with 7 bases identical to TRBD1. The CDR3 loop spans 14 amino acids. The V gene's germline CDR1 is GTSNPN and CDR2 SVGIG (reference sequence). CDR3 in amino acids: CAGDNRDSNSPLHF. CDR3 nucleotide sequence: TGTGCAGGGGACAACCGGGACAGTAATTCACCCCTCCACTTT.

This clone has a handful of counts. V gene TRBV4-2 combines with J gene TRBJ2-1, with TRBD1 matching over 9 bases. This CDR3 comprises 14 residues. Germline CDR1 and CDR2: LGHNA and YNFKEQ. Germline trimming cut 1 base from V and 5 bases from J; bases unmatched to any gene: 0. The CDR3 bases are TGTGCCAGCAGCCAAGGGGACAGGGACAATGAGCAGTTCTTC. Protein sequence: CASSQGDRDNEQFF.